This T cell receptor beta chain stems from a study of blood T cell repertoires in COVID-19. Assay: immunoSEQ multiplex PCR; the TCRdb copy retains only in-frame clones and omits some. The table lists 59,000 or so clones, around 81% of them singletons. The count of this clone is one. A much more abundant neighbour one base away suggests this may be a read error. This specimen includes other DNA sequences encoding the same CDR3. V lost 8 bases to trimming and J lost 4 bases, with 30 bases between them. The CDR3 is 18 residues long. The chain is built from TRBV5-3 and TRBJ2-5; D may be TRBD2 (7 bases). TRBV5-3 is labeled an ORF, and its function is uncertain. This sequence was found in an elderly woman with active or convalescent COVID-19. The sample taken for sequencing was peripheral blood. In nucleotides, the CDR3 is TGTGCCAGCTTGGGCACTCGGGGGGCCCCCCGCCACGGAGAGACCCAGTACTTC. This gives the protein CASLGTRGAPRHGETQYF.